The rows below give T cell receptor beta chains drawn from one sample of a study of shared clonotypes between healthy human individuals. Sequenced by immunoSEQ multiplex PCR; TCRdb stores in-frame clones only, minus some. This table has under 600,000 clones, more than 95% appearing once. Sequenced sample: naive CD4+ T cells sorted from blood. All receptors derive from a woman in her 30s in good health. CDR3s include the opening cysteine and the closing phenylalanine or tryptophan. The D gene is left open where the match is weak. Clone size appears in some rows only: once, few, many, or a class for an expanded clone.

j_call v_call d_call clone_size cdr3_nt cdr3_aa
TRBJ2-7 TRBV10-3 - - TGTGCCATCAGTGAGTCGGGCAGAGGAGACTACGAGCAGTACTTC CAISESGRGDYEQYF
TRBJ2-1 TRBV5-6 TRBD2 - TGTGCCAGCAGGGGAAGCGGGACCTACAATGAGCAGTTCTTC CASRGSGTYNEQFF
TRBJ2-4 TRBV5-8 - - TGTGCCAGCAGCCAAGCCCGGTATTCCAAAAACATTCAGTACTTC CASSQARYSKNIQYF
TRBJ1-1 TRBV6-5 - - TGTGCCAGCAGTCGACATAAGAACACTGAAGCTTTCTTT CASSRHKNTEAFF
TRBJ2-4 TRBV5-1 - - TGCGCCAGCAGCTTGGAGGCAGGGACAAAAAACATTCAGTACTTC CASSLEAGTKNIQYF
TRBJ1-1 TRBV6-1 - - TGTGCCAGCAGTGAAGCGGCAGGAAACCTTATGAACACTGAAGCTTTCTTT CASSEAAGNLMNTEAFF
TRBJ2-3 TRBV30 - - TGTGCCTGGAGTGCTACTAGCCTCGGGACAGATACGCAGTATTTT CAWSATSLGTDTQYF
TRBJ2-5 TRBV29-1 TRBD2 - TGCAGCGTTGACGGACTAGCGGGAGAAGAGACCCAGTACTTC CSVDGLAGEETQYF
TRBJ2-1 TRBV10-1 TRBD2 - TGCGCCAGCAGTGACGAAGCGGGAGTCGGTAGGCAGTTCTTC CASSDEAGVGRQFF
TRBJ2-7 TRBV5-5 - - TGTGCCAGCAGCTTCCCCAGGGCCGGGGAGCAGTACTTC CASSFPRAGEQYF
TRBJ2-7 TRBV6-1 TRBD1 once TGTGCCAGCCAACGGGACAGGGGATACGAGCAGTACTTC CASQRDRGYEQYF
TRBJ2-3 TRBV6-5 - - TGTGCCAGCAGTTACTCCGGTTCCCGGGGTGGAGATACGCAGTATTTT CASSYSGSRGGDTQYF
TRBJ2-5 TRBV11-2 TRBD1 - TGTGCCAGCAGCTTATGGGACAGGGTCGGGAAGACCCAGTACTTC CASSLWDRVGKTQYF
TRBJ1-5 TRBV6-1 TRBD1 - TGTGCCAGCAGCGGACAGGGTTACAATCAGCCCCAGCATTTT CASSGQGYNQPQHF
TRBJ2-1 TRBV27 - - TGTGCCAGGGTTCACCGTCAAGACTATGAGCAGTTCTTC CARVHRQDYEQFF
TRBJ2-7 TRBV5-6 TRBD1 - TGTGCCAGCAGTTCCGGGACAGGGGGATGGTACGAGCAGTACTTC CASSSGTGGWYEQYF
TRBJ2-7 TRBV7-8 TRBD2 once TGTGCCAGCAGCTTACGACTAGCGGGAGTAGGACCCCCCTACGAGCAGTACTTC CASSLRLAGVGPPYEQYF
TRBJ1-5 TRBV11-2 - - TGTGCCAGCAGCTTAGGACCTAATAGCAATCAGCCCCAGCATTTT CASSLGPNSNQPQHF
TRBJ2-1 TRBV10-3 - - TGTGCCAGCCTTTCTTCTACGGGAGAGACCTACAATGAGCAGTTCTTC CASLSSTGETYNEQFF
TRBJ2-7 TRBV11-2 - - TGTGCCAGCAGCCCCGGCGCCGTTTACGAGCAGTACTTC CASSPGAVYEQYF
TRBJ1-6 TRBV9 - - TGTGCCAGCAGCGTAGCTACAGGTTATTCACCCCTCCACTTT CASSVATGYSPLHF
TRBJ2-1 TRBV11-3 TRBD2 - TGTGCCAGCAGCTTAGGAGCGGGAGGGCCCTACAATGAGCAGTTCTTC CASSLGAGGPYNEQFF
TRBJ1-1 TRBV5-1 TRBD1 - TGCGCCAGCAGCCGGGGACAGATGGGAGGGACTGAAGCTTTCTTT CASSRGQMGGTEAFF
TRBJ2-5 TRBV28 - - TGTGCCAGCAGCCCTGGGGCTCAAGAGACCCAGTACTTC CASSPGAQETQYF
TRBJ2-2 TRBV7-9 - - TGTGCCAGCAGCTTAGTGGGACTTAACACCGGGGAGCTGTTTTTT CASSLVGLNTGELFF
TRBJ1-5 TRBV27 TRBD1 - TGTGCCAGCAGTAATGCCGGGACAGTAAATCAGCCCCAGCATTTT CASSNAGTVNQPQHF
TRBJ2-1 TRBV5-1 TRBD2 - TGCGCCAGCAGCTTGGCGGCTAGCGGGACAGTGTACAATGAGCAGTTCTTC CASSLAASGTVYNEQFF
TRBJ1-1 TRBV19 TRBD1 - TGTGCCAGTAGCCTCACAGGGGTGAGCACTGAAGCTTTCTTT CASSLTGVSTEAFF
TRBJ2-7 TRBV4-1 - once TGCGCCAGCAGCCAGTTATACAGGGAACCCTACGAGCAGTACTTC CASSQLYREPYEQYF
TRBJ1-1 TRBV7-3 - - TGTGCCAGCAGCTCTAGTTCCGGGGCTGAAGCTTTCTTT CASSSSSGAEAFF
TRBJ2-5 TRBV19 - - TGTGCCAGTTCCGGCACAGGGTCTTTAGAAGAGACCCAGTACTTC CASSGTGSLEETQYF
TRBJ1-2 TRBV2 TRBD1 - TGTGCCAGCAGTCTGACAGGGGGCTATGGCTACACCTTC CASSLTGGYGYTF